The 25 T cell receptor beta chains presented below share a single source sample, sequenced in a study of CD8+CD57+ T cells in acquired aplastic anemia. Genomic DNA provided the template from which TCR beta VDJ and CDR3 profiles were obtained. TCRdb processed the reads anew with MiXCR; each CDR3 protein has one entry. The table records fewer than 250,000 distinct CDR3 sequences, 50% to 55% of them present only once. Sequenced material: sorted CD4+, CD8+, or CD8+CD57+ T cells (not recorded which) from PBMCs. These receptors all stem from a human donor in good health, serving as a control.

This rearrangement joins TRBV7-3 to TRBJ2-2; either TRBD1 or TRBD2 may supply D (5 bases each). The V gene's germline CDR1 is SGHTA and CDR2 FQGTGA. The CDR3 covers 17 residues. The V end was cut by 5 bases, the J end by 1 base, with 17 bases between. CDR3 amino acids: CASSLHPKGRNTGELFF. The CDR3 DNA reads TGTGCCAGCAGCCTTCACCCTAAGGGGAGGAACACCGGGGAGCTGTTTTTT. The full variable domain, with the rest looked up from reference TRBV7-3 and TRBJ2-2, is GAGVSQTPSNKVTEKGKYVELRCDPISGHTALYWYRQSLGQGPEFLIYFQGTGAADDSGLPNDRFFAVRPEGSVSTLKIQRTERGDSAVYLCASSLHPKGRNTGELFFGEGSRLTVL.

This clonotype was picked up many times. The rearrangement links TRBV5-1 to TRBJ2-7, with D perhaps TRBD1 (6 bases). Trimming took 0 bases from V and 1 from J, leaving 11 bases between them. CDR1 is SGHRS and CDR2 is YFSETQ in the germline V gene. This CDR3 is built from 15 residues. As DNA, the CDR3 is TGCGCCAGCAGCTTGGAGGGACACCGATCCTACGAGCAGTACTTC. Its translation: CASSLEGHRSYEQYF. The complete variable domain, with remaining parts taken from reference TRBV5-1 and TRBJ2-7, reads KAGVTQTPRYLIKTRGQQVTLSCSPISGHRSVSWYQQTPGQGLQFLFEYFSETQRNKGNFPGRFSGRQFSNSRSEMNVSTLELGDSALYLCASSLEGHRSYEQYFGPGTRLTVT.

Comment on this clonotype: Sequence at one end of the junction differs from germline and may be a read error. The CDR3 is CASSPQITSNQPQHF. CDR3 nucleotide sequence: TGCGCCAGCAGCCCACAGATTACTAGCAATCAGCCCCAGCATTTT. The J gene is TRBJ1-5, the V gene TRBV19, with D unclear. This CDR3 has 15 residues. CDR1 is LNHDA, CDR2 SQIVND, per germline (reference sequence).

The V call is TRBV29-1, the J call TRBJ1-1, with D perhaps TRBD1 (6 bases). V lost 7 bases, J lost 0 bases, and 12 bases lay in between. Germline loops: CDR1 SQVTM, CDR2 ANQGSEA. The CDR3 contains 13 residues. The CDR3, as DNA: TGCAGCGGTTCGGGACACCTGAACACTGAAGCTTTCTTT. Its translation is CSGSGHLNTEAFF.

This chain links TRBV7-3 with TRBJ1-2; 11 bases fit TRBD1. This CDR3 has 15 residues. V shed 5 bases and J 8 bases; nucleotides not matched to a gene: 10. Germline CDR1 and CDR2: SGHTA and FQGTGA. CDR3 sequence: CASSANRGQGDGYTF. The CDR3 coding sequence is TGTGCCAGCAGCGCTAACCGGGGACAGGGGGACGGCTACACCTTC. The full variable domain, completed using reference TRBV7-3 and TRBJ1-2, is GAGVSQTPSNKVTEKGKYVELRCDPISGHTALYWYRQSLGQGPEFLIYFQGTGAADDSGLPNDRFFAVRPEGSVSTLKIQRTERGDSAVYLCASSANRGQGDGYTFGSGTRLTVV.

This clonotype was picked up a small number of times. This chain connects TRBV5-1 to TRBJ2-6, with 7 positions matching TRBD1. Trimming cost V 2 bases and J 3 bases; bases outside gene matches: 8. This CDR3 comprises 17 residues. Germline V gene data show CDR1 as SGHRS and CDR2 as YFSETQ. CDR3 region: CASSLPDRASGANVLTF. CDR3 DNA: TGCGCCAGCAGCTTACCCGACAGGGCGAGTGGGGCCAACGTCCTGACTTTC.

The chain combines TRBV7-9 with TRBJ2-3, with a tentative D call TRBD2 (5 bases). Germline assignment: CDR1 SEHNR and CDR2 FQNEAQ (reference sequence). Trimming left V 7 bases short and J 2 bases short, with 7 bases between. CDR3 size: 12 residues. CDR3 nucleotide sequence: TGTGCCAGCAACCGGGACACAGATACGCAGTATTTT. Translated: CASNRDTDTQYF.

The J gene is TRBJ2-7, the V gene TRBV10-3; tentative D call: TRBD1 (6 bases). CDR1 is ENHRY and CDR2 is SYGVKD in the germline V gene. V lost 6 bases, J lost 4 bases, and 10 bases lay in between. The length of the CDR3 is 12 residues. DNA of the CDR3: TGTGCCATCAGACAGGGTTCATACGAGCAGTACTTC. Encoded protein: CAIRQGSYEQYF.

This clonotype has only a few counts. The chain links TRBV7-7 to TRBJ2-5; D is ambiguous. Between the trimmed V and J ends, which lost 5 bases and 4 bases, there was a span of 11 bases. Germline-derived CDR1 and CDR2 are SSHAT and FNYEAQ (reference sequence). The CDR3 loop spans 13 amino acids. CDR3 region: CASSTPLGETQYF. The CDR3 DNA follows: TGTGCCAGCAGCACTCCTTTGGGAGAGACCCAGTACTTC.

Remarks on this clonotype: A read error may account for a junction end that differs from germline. Here the CDR3 DNA reads TGTGCCAGCAGCGTGACAGATAACTCACCCCTCCACTTT. The encoded protein is CASSVTDNSPLHF. The J gene is TRBJ1-6, the V gene TRBV9; TRBD1 might be the D (5 bases). This CDR3 region has 13 residues. Germline CDR1 reads SGDLS; CDR2 reads YYNGEE.

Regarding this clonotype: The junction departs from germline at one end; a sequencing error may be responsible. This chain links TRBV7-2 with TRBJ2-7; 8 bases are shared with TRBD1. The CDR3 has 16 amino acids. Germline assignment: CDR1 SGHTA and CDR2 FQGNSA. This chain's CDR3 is CASSLRRAGGPYEQCF. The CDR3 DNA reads TGTGCCAGCAGCTTAAGGCGGGCAGGGGGCCCCTACGAGCAGTGCTTC.

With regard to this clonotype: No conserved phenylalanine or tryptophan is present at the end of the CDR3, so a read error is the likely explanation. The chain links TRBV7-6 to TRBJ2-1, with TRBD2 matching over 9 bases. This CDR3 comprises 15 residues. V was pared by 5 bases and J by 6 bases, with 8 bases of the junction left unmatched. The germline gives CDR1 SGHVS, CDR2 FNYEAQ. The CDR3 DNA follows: TGTGCCAGCAGCCGGATAGCGGGGGAGCTCAATGAGCAGTTCTCC. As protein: CASSRIAGELNEQFS.

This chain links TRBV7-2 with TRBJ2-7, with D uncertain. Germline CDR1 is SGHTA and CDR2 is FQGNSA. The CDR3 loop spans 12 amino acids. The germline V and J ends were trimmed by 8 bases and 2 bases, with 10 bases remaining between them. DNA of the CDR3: TGTGCCAGCCAAGGGTCGACCTACGAGCAGTACTTC. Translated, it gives CASQGSTYEQYF.

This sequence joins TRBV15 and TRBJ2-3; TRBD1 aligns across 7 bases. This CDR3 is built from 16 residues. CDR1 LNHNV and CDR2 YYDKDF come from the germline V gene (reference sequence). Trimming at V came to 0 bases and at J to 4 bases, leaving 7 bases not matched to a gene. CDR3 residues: CATSRDRGLGSDTQYF. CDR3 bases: TGTGCCACCAGCAGAGATAGGGGGCTCGGGTCAGATACGCAGTATTTT.

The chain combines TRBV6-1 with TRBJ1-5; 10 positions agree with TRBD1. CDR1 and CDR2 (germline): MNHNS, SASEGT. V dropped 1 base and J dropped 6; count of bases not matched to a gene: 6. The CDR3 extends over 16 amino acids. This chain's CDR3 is CASSEDRDRGGQPQHF. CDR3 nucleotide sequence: TGTGCCAGCAGTGAAGACCGGGACAGGGGAGGTCAGCCCCAGCATTTT.

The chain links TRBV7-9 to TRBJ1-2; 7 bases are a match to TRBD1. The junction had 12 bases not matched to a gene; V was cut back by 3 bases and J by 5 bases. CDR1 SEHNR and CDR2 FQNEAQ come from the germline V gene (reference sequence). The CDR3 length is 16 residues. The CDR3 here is CASSLAAGGAGYGYTF. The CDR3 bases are TGTGCCAGCAGCTTGGCGGCAGGGGGAGCGGGATATGGCTACACCTTC.

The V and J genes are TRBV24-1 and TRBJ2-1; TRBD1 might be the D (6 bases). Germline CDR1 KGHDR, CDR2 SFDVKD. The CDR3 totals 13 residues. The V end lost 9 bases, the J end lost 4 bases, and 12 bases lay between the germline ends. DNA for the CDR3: TGTGCCACCCAACAGGGTGGGTACAATGAGCAGTTCTTC. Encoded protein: CATQQGGYNEQFF.

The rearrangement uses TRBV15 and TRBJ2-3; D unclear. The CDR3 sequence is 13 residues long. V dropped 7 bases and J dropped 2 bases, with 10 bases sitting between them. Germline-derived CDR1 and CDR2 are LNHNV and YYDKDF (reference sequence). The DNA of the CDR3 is TGTGCCACCAAAATGGAGCACACAGATACGCAGTATTTT. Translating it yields CATKMEHTDTQYF.

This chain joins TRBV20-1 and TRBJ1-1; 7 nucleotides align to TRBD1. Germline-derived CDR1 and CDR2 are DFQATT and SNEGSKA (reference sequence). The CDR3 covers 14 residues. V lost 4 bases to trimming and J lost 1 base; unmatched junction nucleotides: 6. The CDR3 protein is CSAKNRGANTEAFF. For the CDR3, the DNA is TGCAGTGCTAAAAACAGGGGAGCGAACACTGAAGCTTTCTTT.

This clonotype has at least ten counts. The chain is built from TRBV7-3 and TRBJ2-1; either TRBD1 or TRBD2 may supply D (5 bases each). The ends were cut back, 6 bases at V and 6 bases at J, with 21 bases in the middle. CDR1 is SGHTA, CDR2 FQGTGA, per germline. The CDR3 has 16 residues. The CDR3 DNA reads TGTGCCAGCAGTAAATTACCGGGACGGGACGTCAATGAGCAGTTCTTC. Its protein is CASSKLPGRDVNEQFF.

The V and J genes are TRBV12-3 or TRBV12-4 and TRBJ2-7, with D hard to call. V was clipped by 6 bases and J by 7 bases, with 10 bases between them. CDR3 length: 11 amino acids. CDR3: CASRSTGEQYF. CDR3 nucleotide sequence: TGTGCCAGCAGGTCTACTGGAGAGCAGTACTTC.

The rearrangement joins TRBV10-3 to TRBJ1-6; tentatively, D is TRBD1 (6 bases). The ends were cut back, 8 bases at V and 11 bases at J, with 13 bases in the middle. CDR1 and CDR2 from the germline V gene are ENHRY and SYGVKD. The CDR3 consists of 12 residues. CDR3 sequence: CAIQEQGTPLHF. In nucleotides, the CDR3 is TGTGCCATCCAGGAACAGGGAACACCCCTCCACTTT.

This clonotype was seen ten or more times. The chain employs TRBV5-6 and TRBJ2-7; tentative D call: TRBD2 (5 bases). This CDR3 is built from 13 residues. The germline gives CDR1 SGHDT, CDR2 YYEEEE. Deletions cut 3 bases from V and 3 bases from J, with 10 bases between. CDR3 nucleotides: TGTGCCAGCAGCTGGACTCCGGGCTACGAGCAGTACTTC. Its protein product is CASSWTPGYEQYF.

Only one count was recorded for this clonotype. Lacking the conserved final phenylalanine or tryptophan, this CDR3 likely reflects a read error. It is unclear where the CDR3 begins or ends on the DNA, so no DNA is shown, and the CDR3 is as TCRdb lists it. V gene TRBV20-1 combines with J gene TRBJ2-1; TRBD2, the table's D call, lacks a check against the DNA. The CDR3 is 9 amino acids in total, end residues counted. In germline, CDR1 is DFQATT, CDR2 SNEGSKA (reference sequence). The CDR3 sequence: CSASPGLAG.

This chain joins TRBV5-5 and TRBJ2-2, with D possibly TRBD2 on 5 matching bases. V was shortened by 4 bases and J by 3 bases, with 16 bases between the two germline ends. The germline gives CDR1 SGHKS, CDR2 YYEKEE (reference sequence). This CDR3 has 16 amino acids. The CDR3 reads CASSLQAASYTGELFF. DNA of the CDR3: TGTGCCAGCAGCCTCCAAGCGGCTAGCTACACCGGGGAGCTGTTTTTT.